Detailed here is one TCR beta chain. What it binds is unknown. This sample was included in a study of OX40 agonist ivuxolimab in advanced cancers. As for the study in general: It was ivuxolimab, an agonistic anti-OX40 (CD134) antibody, that patients were treated with. Overall study results and limits: Both blood CD4+ and CD8+ T cells showed clonal growth by week 6 at 0.1 to 3.0 mg/kg. Partial responders treated at 0.1-3.0 mg/kg exhibited clonal expansion among the lowest measured.

V shed 0 bases and J shed 1 base, with 7 bases lying between them. The CDR3 contains 14 residues. The germline CDR1 and CDR2 sequences are SGDLS and YYNGEE. Using immunoSEQ multiplex PCR, the repertoire was profiled, and TCRdb retains in-frame clones only, with some absent. The sample has about 80,000 clones; nearly 95% are singletons. This sequence joins TRBV9 and TRBJ2-5; D unclear. The material was CD4+ or CD8+ T cells sorted from blood, obtained in a trial of the OX40 agonist ivuxolimab. This TCR was sampled from an adult with an advanced solid tumor such as melanoma, head and neck, liver or kidney cancer. The CDR3 spells CASSVGGSQETQYF. DNA of the CDR3: TGTGCCAGCAGCGTAGGGGGTTCCCAAGAGACCCAGTACTTC.